This passage covers 26 T cell receptor beta chains from one sample sequenced in a study of cytomegalovirus exposure and HLA in healthy donors. This PCR relied on a set of 60 Vbeta primers and 13 Jbeta primers. Produced via immunoSEQ multiplex PCR; TCRdb's table is partial and in-frame only. The profile shows about 150,000 clones, over 75% of them singletons. The sequencing input was PBMCs. The source of these receptors is a woman under 40 in good health and CMV-seronegative.

The chain uses TRBV7-8 and TRBJ2-2; D uncertain. Germline CDR1 SGHVS, CDR2 FQNEAQ. This CDR3 has 13 amino acids. The V end lost 3 bases, the J end lost 6 bases, and 8 bases lay between the germline ends. The CDR3 nucleotides are TGTGCCAGCAGCTTTTATCGGTCCGGGGAGCTGTTTTTT. Protein sequence: CASSFYRSGELFF. Based on the CDR3 plus reference TRBV7-8 and TRBJ2-2, the full variable domain is GAGVSQSPRYKVAKRGQDVALRCDPISGHVSLFWYQQALGQGPEFLTYFQNEAQLDKSGLPSDRFFAERPEGSVSTLKIQRTQQEDSAVYLCASSFYRSGELFFGEGSRLTVL.

The V call is TRBV7-9, the J call TRBJ1-6; possibly TRBD1 for D (5 bases). The CDR3 consists of 15 residues. Trimming stripped 1 base from V and 6 bases from J, with 10 bases between. The germline CDR1 and CDR2 sequences are SEHNR and FQNEAQ (reference sequence). CDR3 amino acids: CASSLGDSGNSPLHF. In nucleotides, the CDR3 is TGTGCCAGCAGCTTAGGGGACTCGGGTAATTCACCCCTCCACTTT.

This chain connects TRBV6-1 to TRBJ2-5; TRBD1 aligns across 7 bases. V dropped 7 bases and J dropped 2; count of bases not matched to a gene: 4. This CDR3 has 13 residues. Germline V CDR1 and CDR2: MNHNS, SASEGT. The CDR3 loop is CASTRDRQETQYF. CDR3 in DNA: TGTGCCAGCACCAGGGACAGACAAGAGACCCAGTACTTC.

This chain joins TRBV2 and TRBJ1-1, with TRBD1 as a possible D gene (5 bases). Germline CDR1 reads SNHLY; CDR2 reads FYNNEI. The CDR3 totals 14 residues. Trimming removed 5 bases from V and 5 bases from J, with 15 bases in between. CDR3 loop: CASSSRGRGTEAFF. CDR3 bases: TGTGCCAGCAGTAGCCGCGGGAGGGGTACTGAAGCTTTCTTT.

The chain links TRBV2 to TRBJ1-3, with 8 nucleotides matching TRBD1. The J segment lost 2 bases and the V segment lost 0 bases, leaving 0 bases of the junction unmatched. Germline CDR1 is SNHLY and CDR2 is FYNNEI. CDR3 length: 15 amino acids. CDR3 bases: TGTGCCAGCAGTGAAGCGACAGGGGCTGGAAACACCATATATTTT. Its translation is CASSEATGAGNTIYF.

This chain joins TRBV5-1 and TRBJ2-5; tentatively, D is TRBD1 (5 bases). Germline CDR1 and CDR2: SGHRS and YFSETQ. V lost 1 base to trimming and J lost 3 bases, with 19 bases between them. There are 17 residues in the CDR3. CDR3 region: CASSLILGLSGEETQYF. DNA for the CDR3: TGCGCCAGCAGCTTGATCTTGGGGCTCAGTGGAGAAGAGACCCAGTACTTC.

V gene TRBV30 combines with J gene TRBJ2-1, with unresolved D. Germline lookup yields CDR1 GTSNPN and CDR2 SVGIG (reference sequence). The CDR3 loop spans 12 amino acids. V lost 1 base and J 9 bases, leaving 10 bases between the germline ends. CDR3 DNA sequence: TGTGCCTGGAGTGCGGGTATGAGTGAGCAGTTCTTC. It codes for CAWSAGMSEQFF.

This clone was counted only a few times. This chain connects TRBV5-4 to TRBJ1-4, with D possibly being TRBD1 (5 bases). CDR1 is SGHNT, CDR2 YYREEE, per germline (reference sequence). The germline V and J ends were trimmed by 4 bases and 8 bases, with 12 bases remaining between them. The CDR3 is made up of 13 amino acids. The CDR3 here is CASSGAGGEKLFF. In DNA form, the CDR3 reads TGTGCCAGCAGCGGGGCAGGAGGGGAAAAACTGTTTTTT.

This clone was seen a handful of times. The rearrangement joins TRBV19 to TRBJ2-1; TRBD1 is a possible D gene (5 bases). CDR3 length equals 12 residues. Germline CDR1 is LNHDA and CDR2 is SQIVND (reference sequence). V was pared by 9 bases and J by 4 bases, with 10 bases between. The CDR3 spells CASQGLYNEQFF. CDR3 in DNA: TGTGCCAGCCAGGGTTTATACAATGAGCAGTTCTTC.

This chain uses TRBV7-2 with TRBJ1-5; D not resolved. The germline V gene encodes CDR1 SGHTA and CDR2 FQGNSA. There are 15 residues in the CDR3. Trimming removed 5 bases from V and 7 bases from J, with 18 bases in between. The CDR3 coding sequence is TGTGCCAGCAGCACGGGAGGGCTCCAGCGGCAGCCCCAGCATTTT. This encodes CASSTGGLQRQPQHF.

Notes on this clone: The junction does not match germline at one end; this may be a read error. The chain recombines TRBV10-3 with TRBJ1-2; tentatively, D is TRBD1 (5 bases). The CDR3 runs 15 residues. Per the germline V gene, CDR1 is ENHRY and CDR2 is SYGVKD. CDR3 coding DNA: TGTGCCATCAGACTCCAAGATTCAGCCGGGGGAGGCTACGCCTTC. This sequence encodes CAIRLQDSAGGGYAF.

This chain uses TRBV5-8 with TRBJ1-1; D is undetermined. CDR1 and CDR2 from the germline V gene are SGHTS and YDEGEE. With 2 bases removed from V and 0 bases from J, the gap between germline ends came to 5 bases. The CDR3 covers 13 residues. In nucleotides, the CDR3 is TGTGCCAGCAGCTTTCTTATGAACACTGAAGCTTTCTTT. It translates to CASSFLMNTEAFF.

The chain carries TRBV19 and TRBJ1-4, with a weak D call TRBD1 (6 bases). The CDR3 covers 17 residues. Germline V gene sequence: CDR1 LNHDA, CDR2 SQIVND (reference sequence). The V end lost 4 bases, the J end lost 0 bases, and 15 bases lay between the germline ends. For the CDR3, the DNA is TGTGCCAGTAGTACCCCTCGGACAGCGGCAACTAATGAAAAACTGTTTTTT. Residues: CASSTPRTAATNEKLFF.

The rearrangement links TRBV19 to TRBJ1-5; 7 bases agree with TRBD1. Trimming took 5 bases from V and 5 from J; bases not matched to a gene: 6. The CDR3 loop spans 14 amino acids. Germline CDR1 and CDR2: LNHDA and SQIVND (reference sequence). The CDR3 coding sequence is TGTGCCAGTAGTGAGACAGGGAGTTATCAGCCCCAGCATTTT. Amino acids: CASSETGSYQPQHF. The full variable domain, completed using reference TRBV19 and TRBJ1-5, is DGGITQSPKYLFRKEGQNVTLSCEQNLNHDAMYWYRQDPGQGLRLIYYSQIVNDFQKGDIAEGYSVSREKKESFPLTVTSAQKNPTAFYLCASSETGSYQPQHFGDGTRLSIL.

The chain is built from TRBV7-9 and TRBJ1-1; possibly TRBD1 for D (5 bases). CDR3 length: 14 residues. V shed 5 bases and J shed 1 base, with 11 bases lying between them. CDR1 SEHNR and CDR2 FQNEAQ come from the germline V gene (reference sequence). The CDR3 here is CASSRLGGNTEAFF. CDR3 nucleotides: TGTGCCAGCAGCCGCCTGGGGGGGAACACTGAAGCTTTCTTT.

V is TRBV6-6 and J is TRBJ1-6; no definite D call. Per germline, CDR1 MNHNY and CDR2 SVGAGI (reference sequence). The V end lost 8 bases, the J end lost 7 bases, and 6 bases lay between the germline ends. This CDR3 has 11 residues. The CDR3 coding sequence is TGTGCCAGCGGGCCAAATTCACCCCTCCACTTT. Its translation is CASGPNSPLHF.

The rearrangement joins TRBV5-4 to TRBJ2-3, with TRBD2 identical over 9 bases. The CDR3 contains 15 residues. The germline V gene has CDR1 SGHNT and CDR2 YYREEE (reference sequence). J gave up 5 bases and V 3 bases, and 7 bases lay outside the gene matches. In nucleotides, the CDR3 is TGTGCCAGCAGCTATGCGGGGGGGCCGGTAGATACGCAGTATTTT. It translates to CASSYAGGPVDTQYF. The full variable domain, rest sourced from reference TRBV5-4 and TRBJ2-3, is ETGVTQSPTHLIKTRGQQVTLRCSSQSGHNTVSWYQQALGQGPQFIFQYYREEENGRGNFPPRFSGLQFPNYSSELNVNALELDDSALYLCASSYAGGPVDTQYFGPGTRLTVL.

This chain uses TRBV7-9 with TRBJ2-5, with TRBD1 matching 9 bases. After removal of 5 bases from V and 2 bases from J, the junction contained 6 bases not matched to a gene. The CDR3 is 15 residues long. Germline lookup yields CDR1 SEHNR and CDR2 FQNEAQ (reference sequence). In DNA, the CDR3 is TGTGCCAGCAGCAAATCCGGGACAGGGCAAGAGACCCAGTACTTC. Its translation: CASSKSGTGQETQYF.

This clone was detected only a few times. This chain uses TRBV11-3 with TRBJ1-1, with TRBD1 matching 11 bases. The trim removed 2 bases at V and 8 bases at J, leaving 4 bases unmatched. Per the germline V gene, CDR1 is SGHNT and CDR2 is YENEEA. The CDR3 spans 14 residues. The CDR3 spells CASSLRTGGTEAFF. The CDR3 DNA sequence: TGTGCCAGCAGCTTAAGGACAGGGGGCACGGAAGCTTTCTTT.

The chain carries TRBV2 and TRBJ1-2, with 9 bases identical to TRBD1. Per germline, CDR1 SNHLY and CDR2 FYNNEI. The CDR3 runs to 16 residues. V shed 7 bases, J shed 1 base, and the junction held 10 bases outside the gene matches. DNA of the CDR3: TGTGCCAGCACTCCCGTACGGACAGGGGTTAACTATGGCTACACCTTC. It is translated as CASTPVRTGVNYGYTF.

The CDR3 DNA reads as TGTGCCAGCAGCTTCTTGGGACAGGGGGGGATAGAGACCCAGTACTTC. Translated, it gives CASSFLGQGGIETQYF. The chain combines TRBV7-9 with TRBJ2-5, with 11 bases lining up with TRBD1. The V gene's germline CDR1 is SEHNR and CDR2 FQNEAQ (reference sequence). J lost 4 bases, V lost 3 bases, and 7 bases had no gene match. The CDR3 has 16 amino acids.

This clone was detected a few times. The chain is built from TRBV2 and TRBJ1-2, with D unclear. CDR3 length: 14 residues. Germline V gene lookup returns CDR1 SNHLY and CDR2 FYNNEI. Between the trimmed V and J ends, which lost 4 bases and 4 bases, there was a span of 13 bases. The CDR3 region has the DNA TGTGCCAGCAGTGGAACCCTGAGAAGCTATGGCTACACCTTC. It yields the protein CASSGTLRSYGYTF.

This chain joins TRBV5-1 and TRBJ2-1; D gene ambiguous. V lost 4 bases to trimming and J lost 10 bases, with 15 bases between them. The CDR3 extends over 13 amino acids. Germline values: CDR1 SGHRS, CDR2 YFSETQ. CDR3 protein: CASSPTDIMEQFF. CDR3 DNA sequence: TGCGCCAGCAGCCCCACAGACATTATGGAGCAGTTCTTC.

The chain is built from TRBV5-1 and TRBJ1-1; D perhaps matches TRBD1 (6 bases). The germline V gene has CDR1 SGHRS and CDR2 YFSETQ. The CDR3 length is 16 residues. Trimming pared 1 base from V and 1 base from J, leaving 14 bases between. This chain's CDR3 is CASSLPLGGANTEAFF. CDR3 nucleotide sequence: TGCGCCAGCAGCTTGCCCCTGGGGGGGGCGAACACTGAAGCTTTCTTT. Together with reference TRBV5-1 and TRBJ1-1, the CDR3 gives the full variable domain: KAGVTQTPRYLIKTRGQQVTLSCSPISGHRSVSWYQQTPGQGLQFLFEYFSETQRNKGNFPGRFSGRQFSNSRSEMNVSTLELGDSALYLCASSLPLGGANTEAFFGQGTRLTVV.

This rearrangement joins TRBV7-2 to TRBJ2-3; 10 bases map to TRBD2. The CDR3 extends over 15 amino acids. Germline V gene lookup returns CDR1 SGHTA and CDR2 FQGNSA. V gave up 2 bases and J gave up 3 bases; unmatched junction bases: 2. The CDR3 nucleotides read TGTGCCAGCAGCTTACAGCGGGGGGGTACAGATACGCAGTATTTT. Translating gives CASSLQRGGTDTQYF.

V is TRBV5-1 and J is TRBJ2-1; maybe TRBD2 (5 bases). The CDR3 is made up of 15 amino acids. V lost 4 bases and J lost 4, with 15 bases in between. CDR1 and CDR2 (germline): SGHRS, YFSETQ. CDR3 nucleotides: TGCGCCAGCAGCCCCGGGGATGGCTCATACAATGAGCAGTTCTTC. Its protein is CASSPGDGSYNEQFF.